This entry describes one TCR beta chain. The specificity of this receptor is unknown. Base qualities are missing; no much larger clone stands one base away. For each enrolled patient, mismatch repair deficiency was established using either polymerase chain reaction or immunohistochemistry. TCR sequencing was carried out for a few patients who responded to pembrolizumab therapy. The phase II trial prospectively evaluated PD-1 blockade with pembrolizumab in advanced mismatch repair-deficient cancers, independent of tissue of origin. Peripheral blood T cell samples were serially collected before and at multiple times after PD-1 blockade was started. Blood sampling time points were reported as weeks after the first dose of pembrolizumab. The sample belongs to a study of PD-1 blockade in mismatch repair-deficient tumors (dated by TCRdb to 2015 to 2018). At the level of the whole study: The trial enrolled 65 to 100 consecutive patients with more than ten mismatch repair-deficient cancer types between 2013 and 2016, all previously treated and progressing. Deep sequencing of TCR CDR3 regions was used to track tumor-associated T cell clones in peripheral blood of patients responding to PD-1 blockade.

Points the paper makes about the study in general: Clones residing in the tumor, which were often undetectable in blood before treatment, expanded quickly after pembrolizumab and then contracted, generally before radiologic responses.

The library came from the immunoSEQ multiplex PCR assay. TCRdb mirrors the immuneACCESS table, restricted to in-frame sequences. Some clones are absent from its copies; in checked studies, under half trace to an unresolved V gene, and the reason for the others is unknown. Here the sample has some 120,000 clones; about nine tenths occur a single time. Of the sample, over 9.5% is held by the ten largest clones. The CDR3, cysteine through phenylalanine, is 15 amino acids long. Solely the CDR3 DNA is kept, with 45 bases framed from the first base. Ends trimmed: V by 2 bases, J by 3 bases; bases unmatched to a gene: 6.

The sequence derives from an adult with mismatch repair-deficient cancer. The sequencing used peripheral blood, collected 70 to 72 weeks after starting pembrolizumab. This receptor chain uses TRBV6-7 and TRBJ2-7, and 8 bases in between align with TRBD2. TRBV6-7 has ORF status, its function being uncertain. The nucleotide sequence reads TGTGCCAGCAGTTACCTAAGCGGGAGCATCTACGAGCAGTACTTC. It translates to CASSYLSGSIYEQYF.